The following is a T cell receptor (beta chain) sequence with its context. Its cognate antigen is unknown. Profiled with immunoSEQ multiplex PCR; TCRdb holds only in-frame clones, not every one. The table records 60,000 to 65,000 clones, roughly 87% of them present only once. With 6 bases removed from V and 5 bases from J, the gap between germline ends came to 19 bases. CDR1 is SGHAT, CDR2 FQNNGV, per germline. The CDR3 extends over 15 amino acids. The source of the sample is a study of OX40 agonist ivuxolimab in advanced cancers. In the study overall: Patients were given ivuxolimab, an antibody that agonizes OX40 (CD134). Subjects had a mean age of about 60 years, with a range of roughly 23 to 80; about 83% were male. General study points: Part of the nonresponder group also had normalized T-cell clonal expansion that was low.

The chain carries TRBV11-2 and TRBJ2-5; TRBD1 is a possible D gene (6 bases). Sequenced material: CD4+ or CD8+ T cells sorted from blood, taken in a trial of the OX40 agonist ivuxolimab. The TCR comes from an adult with an advanced solid tumor such as melanoma, head and neck, liver or kidney cancer. The CDR3 region has the DNA TGTGCCAGCAGTGGTCTGGGCAGGGGCAAGGAGACCCAGTACTTC. This sequence encodes CASSGLGRGKETQYF.